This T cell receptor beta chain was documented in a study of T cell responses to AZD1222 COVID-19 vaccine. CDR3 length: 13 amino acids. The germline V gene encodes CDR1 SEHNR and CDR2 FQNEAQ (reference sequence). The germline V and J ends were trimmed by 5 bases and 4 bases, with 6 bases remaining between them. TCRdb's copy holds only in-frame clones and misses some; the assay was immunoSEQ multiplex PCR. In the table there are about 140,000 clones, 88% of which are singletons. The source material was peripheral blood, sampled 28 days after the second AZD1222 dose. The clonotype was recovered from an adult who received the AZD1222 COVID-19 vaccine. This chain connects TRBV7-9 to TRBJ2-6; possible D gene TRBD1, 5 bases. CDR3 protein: CASSPGGANVLTF. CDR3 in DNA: TGTGCCAGCAGCCCAGGGGGGGCCAACGTCCTGACTTTC. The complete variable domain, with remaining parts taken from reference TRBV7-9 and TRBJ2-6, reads DTGVSQNPRHKITKRGQNVTFRCDPISEHNRLYWYRQTLGQGPEFLTYFQNEAQLEKSRLLSDRFSAERPKGSFSTLEIQRTEQGDSAMYLCASSPGGANVLTFGAGSRLTVL.